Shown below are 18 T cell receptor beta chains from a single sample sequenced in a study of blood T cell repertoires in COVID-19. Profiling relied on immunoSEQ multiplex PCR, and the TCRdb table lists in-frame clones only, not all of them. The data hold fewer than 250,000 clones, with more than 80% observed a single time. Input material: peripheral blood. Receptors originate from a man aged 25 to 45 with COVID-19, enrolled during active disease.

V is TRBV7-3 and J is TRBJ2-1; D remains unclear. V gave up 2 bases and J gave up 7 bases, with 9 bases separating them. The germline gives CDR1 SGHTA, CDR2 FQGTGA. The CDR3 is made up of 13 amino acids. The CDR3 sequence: CASSLLSENEQFF. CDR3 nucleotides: TGTGCCAGCAGCTTATTGTCTGAGAATGAGCAGTTCTTC.

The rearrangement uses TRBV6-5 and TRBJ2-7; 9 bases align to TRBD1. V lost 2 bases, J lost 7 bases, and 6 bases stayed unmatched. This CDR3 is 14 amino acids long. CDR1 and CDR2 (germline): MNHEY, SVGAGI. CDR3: CASSYQQGAEEQYF. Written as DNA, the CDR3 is TGTGCCAGCAGTTACCAACAGGGGGCTGAAGAGCAGTACTTC.

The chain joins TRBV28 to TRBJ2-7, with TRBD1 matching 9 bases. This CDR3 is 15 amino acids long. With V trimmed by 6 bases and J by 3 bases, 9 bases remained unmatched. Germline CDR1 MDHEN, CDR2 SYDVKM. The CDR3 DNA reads TGTGCCAGCAGCACAACAGGGGGCCTACACTACGAGCAGTACTTC. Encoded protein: CASSTTGGLHYEQYF.

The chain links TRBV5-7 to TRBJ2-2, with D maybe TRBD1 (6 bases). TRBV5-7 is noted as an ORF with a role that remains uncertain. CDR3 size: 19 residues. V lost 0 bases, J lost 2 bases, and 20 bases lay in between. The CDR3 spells CASSLGPGHPIINTGELFF. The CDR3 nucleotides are TGTGCCAGCAGCTTGGGCCCGGGACACCCGATAATTAACACCGGGGAGCTGTTTTTT.

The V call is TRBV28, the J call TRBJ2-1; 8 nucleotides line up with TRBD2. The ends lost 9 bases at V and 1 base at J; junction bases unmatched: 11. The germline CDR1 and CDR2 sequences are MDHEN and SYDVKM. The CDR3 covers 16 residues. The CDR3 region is CASTSSAGESYNEQFF. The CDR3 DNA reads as TGTGCCAGTACTTCTTCAGCGGGAGAGTCCTACAATGAGCAGTTCTTC.

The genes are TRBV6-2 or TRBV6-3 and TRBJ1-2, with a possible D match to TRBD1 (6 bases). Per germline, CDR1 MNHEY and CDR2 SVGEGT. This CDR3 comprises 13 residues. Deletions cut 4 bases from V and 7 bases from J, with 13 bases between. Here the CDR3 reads CASSFPDRIGYTF. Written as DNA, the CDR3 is TGTGCCAGCAGTTTCCCCGACAGGATTGGCTACACCTTC.

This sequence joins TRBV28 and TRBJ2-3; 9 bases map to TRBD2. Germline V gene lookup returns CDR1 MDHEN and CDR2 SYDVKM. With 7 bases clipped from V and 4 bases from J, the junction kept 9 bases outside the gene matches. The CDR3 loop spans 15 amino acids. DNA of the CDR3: TGTGCCAGCAATTCCGCGGGAGGGCCCTCAGATACGCAGTATTTT. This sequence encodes CASNSAGGPSDTQYF.

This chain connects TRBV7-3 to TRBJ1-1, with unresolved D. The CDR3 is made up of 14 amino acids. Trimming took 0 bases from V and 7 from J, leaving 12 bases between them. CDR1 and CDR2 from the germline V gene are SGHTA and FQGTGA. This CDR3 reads CASSLTRQIDEAFF. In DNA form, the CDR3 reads TGTGCCAGCAGCTTAACGCGGCAGATCGATGAAGCTTTCTTT.

The CDR3 DNA sequence: TGTGCCAGTAGTGTAGGGCCGGACATGAACACTGAAGCTTTCTTT. Its translation: CASSVGPDMNTEAFF. V gene TRBV19 combines with J gene TRBJ1-1; a possible D gene is TRBD1 (5 bases). With 5 bases removed from V and 0 bases from J, the gap between germline ends came to 13 bases. The CDR3 length is 15 residues. Germline loops: CDR1 LNHDA, CDR2 SQIVND (reference sequence).

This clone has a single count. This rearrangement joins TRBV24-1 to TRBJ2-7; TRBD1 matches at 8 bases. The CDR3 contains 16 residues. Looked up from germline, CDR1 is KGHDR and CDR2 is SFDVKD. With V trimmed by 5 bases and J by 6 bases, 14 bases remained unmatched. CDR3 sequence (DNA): TGTGCCACCAGTGTCCGCGGACAGGGTTCTGCTGGCGAGCAGTACTTC. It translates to CATSVRGQGSAGEQYF.

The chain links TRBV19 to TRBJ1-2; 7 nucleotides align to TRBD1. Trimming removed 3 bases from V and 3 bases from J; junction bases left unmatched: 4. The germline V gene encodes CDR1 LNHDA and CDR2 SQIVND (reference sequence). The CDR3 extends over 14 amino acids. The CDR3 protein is CASSMVGGYYGYTF. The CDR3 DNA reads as TGTGCCAGTAGTATGGTAGGGGGCTACTATGGCTACACCTTC.

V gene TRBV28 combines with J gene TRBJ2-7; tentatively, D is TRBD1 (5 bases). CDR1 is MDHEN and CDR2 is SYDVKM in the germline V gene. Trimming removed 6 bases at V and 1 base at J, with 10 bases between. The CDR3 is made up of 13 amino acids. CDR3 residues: CASSEGQSYEQYF. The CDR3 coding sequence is TGTGCCAGCAGCGAAGGACAATCCTACGAGCAGTACTTC.

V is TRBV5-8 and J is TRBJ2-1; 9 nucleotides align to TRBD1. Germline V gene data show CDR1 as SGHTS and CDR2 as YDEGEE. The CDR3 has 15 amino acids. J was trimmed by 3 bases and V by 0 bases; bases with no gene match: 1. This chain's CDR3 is CASSLGTGDYNEQFF. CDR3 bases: TGTGCCAGCAGCTTGGGGACAGGGGACTACAATGAGCAGTTCTTC.

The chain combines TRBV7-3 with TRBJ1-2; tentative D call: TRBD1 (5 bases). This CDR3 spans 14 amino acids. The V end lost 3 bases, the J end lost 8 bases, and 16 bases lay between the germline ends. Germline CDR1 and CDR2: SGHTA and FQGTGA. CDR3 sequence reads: CASSLVRGLGGYTF. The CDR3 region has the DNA TGTGCCAGCAGCTTGGTTAGGGGTTTAGGGGGCTACACCTTC.

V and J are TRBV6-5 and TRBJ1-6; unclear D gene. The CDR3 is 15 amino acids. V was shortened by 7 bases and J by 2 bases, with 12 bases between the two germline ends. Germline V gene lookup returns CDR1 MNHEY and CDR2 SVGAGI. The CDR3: CASTSRLPYNSPLHF. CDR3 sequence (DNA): TGTGCCAGCACTAGTAGGTTGCCCTATAATTCACCCCTCCACTTT.

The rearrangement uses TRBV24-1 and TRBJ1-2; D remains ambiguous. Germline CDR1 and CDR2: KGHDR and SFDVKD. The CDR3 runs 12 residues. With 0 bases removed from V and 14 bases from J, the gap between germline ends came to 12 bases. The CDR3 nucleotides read TGTGCCACCAGTGATTTGTACGAGGGTTTAACCTTC. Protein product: CATSDLYEGLTF.

The CDR3 region is CASSQILRQGPLNTEAFF. CDR3 nucleotides: TGTGCCAGCAGCCAGATACTGAGACAGGGGCCCTTGAACACTGAAGCTTTCTTT. The V and J genes are TRBV9 and TRBJ1-1, with 8 positions matching TRBD1. The CDR3 extends over 18 amino acids. With 4 bases clipped from V and 0 bases from J, the junction kept 14 bases outside the gene matches. Germline V gene sequence: CDR1 SGDLS, CDR2 YYNGEE. The entire variable domain, with the rest obtained from reference TRBV9 and TRBJ1-1, is as follows: DSGVTQTPKHLITATGQRVTLRCSPRSGDLSVYWYQQSLDQGLQFLIQYYNGEERAKGNILERFSAQQFPDLHSELNLSSLELGDSALYFCASSQILRQGPLNTEAFFGQGTRLTVV.

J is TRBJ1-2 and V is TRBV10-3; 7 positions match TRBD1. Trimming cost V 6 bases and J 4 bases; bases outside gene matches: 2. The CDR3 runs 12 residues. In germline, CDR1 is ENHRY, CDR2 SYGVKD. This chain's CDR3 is CAIRGDSYGYTF. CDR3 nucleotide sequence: TGTGCCATCAGAGGGGACAGCTATGGCTACACCTTC.